This T cell receptor beta chain was recorded in a study of shared clonotypes between healthy human individuals. Assay execution proceeded at the deep level. Method: immunoSEQ multiplex PCR; TCRdb's copy keeps in-frame clones and lacks some. The sample carries some 1,100,000 clones, approximately 80% recorded once. V was cut by 3 bases and J by 1 base, with 18 bases left in between. In germline, CDR1 is MDHEN, CDR2 SYDVKM. This CDR3 is 17 amino acids long. This receptor was obtained from a man aged 18 to 29 in good health. Some clones in this sample may be carry-over from other donors' samples. This sequence joins TRBV28 and TRBJ2-5; possibly TRBD1 or TRBD2 for D (6 bases each). The sample taken for sequencing was memory CD4+ T cells from PBMCs. Documented subset: CD45RA-negative fraction. CDR3 residues: CASSLDKGEVLQETQYF. The CDR3 coding sequence is TGTGCCAGCAGTTTGGATAAGGGGGAGGTACTCCAAGAGACCCAGTACTTC.